Each of the 3 T cell receptor beta chains below was sequenced from the same sample in a study of Tregs in tolerant kidney transplant recipients. TCRdb's table, derived via immunoSEQ multiplex PCR, lists solely in-frame clones and lacks some. The repertoire holds around 70,000 clones, with roughly 89% as singletons. The source material was CD8+ T cells from blood, sampled before the transplant. These receptors originate from a human donor who received a combined kidney and bone marrow transplant.

The J gene is TRBJ1-2, the V gene TRBV5-8, with no clear D. Trimming left V 2 bases short and J 6 bases short, with 11 bases between. CDR1 SGHTS and CDR2 YDEGEE come from the germline V gene. The CDR3 loop spans 13 amino acids. DNA for the CDR3: TGTGCCAGCAGCTTCGGAGGAACGGATGGCTACACCTTC. Its translation is CASSFGGTDGYTF.

The CDR3 DNA reads TGTGCCAGCAGCCTGACAGGGTCGGCCTACGAGCAGTACTTC. Encoded protein: CASSLTGSAYEQYF. V and J are TRBV5-6 and TRBJ2-7; TRBD1 aligns across 7 bases. The CDR3 is 14 residues long. The ends lost 4 bases at V and 2 bases at J; junction bases unmatched: 6. Looked up from germline, CDR1 is SGHDT and CDR2 is YYEEEE.

CDR3 amino acids: CASSVTGLRLGELFF. Written as DNA, the CDR3 is TGTGCCAGCAGTGTGACAGGTCTTCGTTTGGGGGAGCTGTTTTTT. The chain couples TRBV14 to TRBJ2-2, with D possibly matching TRBD1 (6 bases). V lost 6 bases, J lost 8 bases, and 19 bases lay in between. This CDR3 contains 15 residues. CDR1 SGHDN and CDR2 FVKESK come from the germline V gene.